Following are 22 T cell receptor beta chains from one sample sequenced in a study of radiotherapy plus CTLA-4 blockade in lung cancer. Profiled with immunoSEQ multiplex PCR; TCRdb holds only in-frame clones, not every one. The sample includes 1,300 to 1,500 clones, approximately 91% of them seen just once. The input for sequencing was tumor tissue, taken from a patient treated with radiotherapy plus ipilimumab. The receptor set was obtained from a human donor with non-small cell lung cancer who had a complete response to radiotherapy plus ipilimumab.

This chain connects TRBV7-9 to TRBJ2-5; D may be TRBD1 or TRBD2 (5 bases each). Germline V lookup: CDR1 SEHNR, CDR2 FQNEAQ (reference sequence). V lost 8 bases and J 5 bases, leaving 18 bases between the germline ends. The CDR3 covers 14 residues. The CDR3: CASVDTRAGETQYF. The CDR3 DNA follows: TGTGCCAGCGTGGACACTAGGGCTGGGGAGACCCAGTACTTC.

A single count supports this clone. Other DNA variants within this sample encode the same CDR3. The V and J genes are TRBV5-4 and TRBJ2-2; 7 bases are shared with TRBD1. Germline assignment: CDR1 SGHNT and CDR2 YYREEE (reference sequence). Trimming at V came to 3 bases and at J to 8 bases, leaving 4 bases not matched to a gene. The CDR3 has 13 amino acids. Here the CDR3 DNA reads TGTGCCAGCAGCTCAGGGGGTGAGGGGGAGCTGTTTTTT. Its translation is CASSSGGEGELFF.

The chain has TRBV7-8 and TRBJ1-2; weak D call: TRBD1 (5 bases). There are 17 residues in the CDR3. Germline values: CDR1 SGHVS, CDR2 FQNEAQ. Deletions cut 1 base from V and 0 bases from J, with 15 bases between. The DNA for the CDR3 is TGTGCCAGCAGCTTAGTAATCATTGGGACCTCTAACTATGGCTACACCTTC. Protein sequence: CASSLVIIGTSNYGYTF.

This chain's CDR3 is CASSQGLSGGSSYEQYF. CDR3 bases: TGCGCCAGCAGCCAAGGCCTAAGCGGGGGGAGCTCCTACGAGCAGTACTTC. The gene calls are TRBV4-3 and TRBJ2-7; 9 nucleotides agree with TRBD2. The CDR3 covers 17 residues. Trimming cost V 1 base and J 0 bases; bases outside gene matches: 7. CDR1 LGHNA and CDR2 YSLEER come from the germline V gene.

The chain joins TRBV19 to TRBJ2-1; 9 bases fit TRBD1. Losses at the gene ends were 2 bases for V and 3 bases for J; bases not matched to a gene: 2. CDR1 is LNHDA, CDR2 SQIVND, per germline (reference sequence). The CDR3 runs to 15 residues. The CDR3 is CASSIRDRDYNEQFF. The CDR3 nucleotides are TGTGCCAGTAGTATAAGGGACAGGGACTACAATGAGCAGTTCTTC.

J is TRBJ2-1 and V is TRBV9, with D perhaps TRBD2 (5 bases). Trimming removed 0 bases from V and 5 bases from J, with 12 bases in between. Germline-derived CDR1 and CDR2 are SGDLS and YYNGEE. The CDR3 length is 15 residues. The CDR3 loop is CASSVDFQRNNEQFF. Written as DNA, the CDR3 is TGTGCCAGCAGCGTAGATTTCCAGCGGAACAATGAGCAGTTCTTC.

The rearrangement joins TRBV6-9 to TRBJ2-1; weak D call: TRBD1 (5 bases). The CDR3 is 20 amino acids. CDR1 is MNHGY and CDR2 is SVAAGI in the germline V gene. V lost 4 bases and J lost 0, with 25 bases in between. The CDR3 loop reads CASSSPDTRAGLSSYNEQFF. DNA for the CDR3: TGTGCCAGCAGTTCCCCGGACACTCGGGCAGGGTTAAGCTCCTACAATGAGCAGTTCTTC.

This chain's CDR3 is CASSEGGGTGELFF. Here the CDR3 DNA reads TGTGCCAGCAGTGAAGGCGGTGGAACCGGGGAGCTGTTTTTT. The V gene is TRBV2, the J gene TRBJ2-2, with no clear D. The V gene lost 1 base and the J gene lost 5 bases, with 8 bases spanning the gap. Germline CDR1 reads SNHLY; CDR2 reads FYNNEI. This CDR3 has 14 residues.

The chain couples TRBV27 to TRBJ2-3; D not resolved. This CDR3 contains 12 residues. The ends were cut back, 8 bases at V and 6 bases at J, with 12 bases in the middle. Germline CDR1 MNHEY, CDR2 SMNVEV (reference sequence). CDR3 in DNA: TGTGCCAGCGCCCGGTCTGTCGATACGCAGTATTTT. Translation: CASARSVDTQYF.

The chain links TRBV5-6 to TRBJ2-2; D ambiguous. The germline gives CDR1 SGHDT, CDR2 YYEEEE. This CDR3 contains 15 residues. The V end lost 1 base, the J end lost 2 bases, and 9 bases lay between the germline ends. As DNA, the CDR3 is TGTGCCAGCAGCTTGTGGGCTGAAAACACCGGGGAGCTGTTTTTT. Amino acids: CASSLWAENTGELFF. Combining the CDR3 with reference TRBV5-6 and TRBJ2-2 gives the whole variable domain DAGVTQSPTHLIKTRGQQVTLRCSPKSGHDTVSWYQQALGQGPQFIFQYYEEEERQRGNFPDRFSGHQFPNYSSELNVNALLLGDSALYLCASSLWAENTGELFFGEGSRLTVL.

This clone occurred once. The genes are TRBV29-1 and TRBJ2-2; D perhaps matches TRBD1 (5 bases). V was shortened by 5 bases and J by 6 bases, with 19 bases between the two germline ends. The CDR3 is made up of 15 amino acids. Germline V lookup: CDR1 SQVTM, CDR2 ANQGSEA. The CDR3 nucleotides are TGCAGCGTTCGCATTAACTGGACACCGGCCGGGGAGCTGTTTTTT. Translated: CSVRINWTPAGELFF.

The chain recombines TRBV29-1 with TRBJ2-2; D may correspond to TRBD1 or TRBD2 (6 bases each). The CDR3 contains 14 residues. V lost 6 bases to trimming and J lost 1 base, with 12 bases between them. Germline V gene data show CDR1 as SQVTM and CDR2 as ANQGSEA. In DNA, the CDR3 is TGCAGCGTAGTCAAGGGGGGGAACACCGGGGAGCTGTTTTTT. Its translation: CSVVKGGNTGELFF.

The sample holds one count of this clone. This chain links TRBV5-1 with TRBJ2-6, with 9 bases identical to TRBD1. The CDR3 loop spans 19 amino acids. With V trimmed by 4 bases and J by 2 bases, 13 bases remained unmatched. Germline V gives CDR1 SGHRS, CDR2 YFSETQ. The CDR3 DNA reads as TGCGCCAGCAGCCTCACTACAGGGGGCATCGTCCCTGGGGCCAACGTCCTGACTTTC. Translated: CASSLTTGGIVPGANVLTF.

V usage is TRBV6-5 and J usage is TRBJ2-5; perhaps D is TRBD1 or TRBD2 (5 bases each). CDR3 length: 13 amino acids. V shed 6 bases and J shed 7 bases, with 15 bases lying between them. Germline lookup yields CDR1 MNHEY and CDR2 SVGAGI. CDR3 sequence: CASSYRRDGTQYF. The CDR3, as DNA: TGTGCCAGCAGCTATCGACGGGACGGGACCCAGTACTTC.

In its sample, this clone was seen a few times. The V gene is TRBV7-2, the J gene TRBJ1-5; maybe TRBD1 (6 bases). Germline V gives CDR1 SGHTA, CDR2 FQGNSA. The CDR3 is made up of 16 amino acids. The V and J ends lost 5 bases and 0 bases respectively, with 14 bases between them. CDR3 sequence: CASSLQGPYSNQPQHF. In nucleotides, the CDR3 is TGTGCCAGCAGCCTACAGGGACCCTATAGCAATCAGCCCCAGCATTTT. The variable domain in full, completed from reference TRBV7-2 and TRBJ1-5, reads GAGVSQSPSNKVTEKGKDVELRCDPISGHTALYWYRQSLGQGLEFLIYFQGNSAPDKSGLPSDRFSAERTGGSVSTLTIQRTQQEDSAVYLCASSLQGPYSNQPQHFGDGTRLSIL.

This chain connects TRBV7-4 to TRBJ2-6; perhaps TRBD1 as D (5 bases). The CDR3 sequence is 18 residues long. Germline V gene sequence: CDR1 SGHVT, CDR2 SQSDAQ. Trimming shortened V by 5 bases and J by 5 bases, and 22 bases separated the two germline ends. CDR3 bases: TGTGCCAGCAGCGGATCTGACAGCTCACAAAGTCGGGCCAACGTCCTGACTTTC. This translates into CASSGSDSSQSRANVLTF.

The CDR3 DNA reads TGTGCCAGCAGCCGGAGGGGAGGGAACCCTGAGCAGTTCTTC. Translation: CASSRRGGNPEQFF. The chain combines TRBV7-2 with TRBJ2-1, with 7 bases that match TRBD2. The CDR3 totals 14 residues. Germline trimming cut 5 bases from V and 9 bases from J; bases unmatched to any gene: 10. Germline V gives CDR1 SGHTA, CDR2 FQGNSA.

Of note for this clone: This sample includes further DNA sequences coding for the same CDR3. Here the CDR3 DNA reads TGTGCCAGCAGTGAAGCTCTTAGTCGAGGAGAAAAACTGTTTTTT. Translating gives CASSEALSRGEKLFF. V and J are TRBV2 and TRBJ1-4; D not resolved. Trimming took 0 bases from V and 8 from J, leaving 13 bases between them. The CDR3 consists of 15 residues. Germline V CDR1 and CDR2: SNHLY, FYNNEI.

The V gene is TRBV29-1, the J gene TRBJ2-1; tentatively, D is TRBD1 (6 bases). Trimming removed 4 bases at V and 2 bases at J, with 18 bases between. The CDR3 runs to 16 residues. From germline, CDR1 is SQVTM and CDR2 ANQGSEA. The CDR3 nucleotides are TGCAGCGTTGTAGTCGACTGGGGGCCGCCCTACAATGAGCAGTTCTTC. Translated, it gives CSVVVDWGPPYNEQFF.

The chain couples TRBV7-2 to TRBJ1-1; possible D gene TRBD1, 5 bases. V was trimmed by 0 bases and J by 1 base, leaving 6 bases between them. The CDR3 sequence is 14 residues long. Germline CDR1 and CDR2: SGHTA and FQGNSA. CDR3 DNA sequence: TGTGCCAGCAGCTTAGCGGGGCCGAACACTGAAGCTTTCTTT. Encoded protein: CASSLAGPNTEAFF.

The chain employs TRBV25-1 and TRBJ1-5; 9 bases map to TRBD1. V trimming: 3 bases; J trimming: 6 bases; junction bases outside the gene matches: 3. The CDR3 consists of 14 residues. Germline lookup yields CDR1 MGHDK and CDR2 SYGVNS. The CDR3, as DNA: TGTGCCAGCAGTGATACAGGGGGCAGTCAGCCCCAGCATTTT. It is translated as CASSDTGGSQPQHF.

A single count supports this clone. In DNA, the CDR3 is TGTGCCAGCAGCCCCATGGGAGGGCAGACTAATGAAAAACTGTTTTTT. Translation gives CASSPMGGQTNEKLFF. The rearrangement uses TRBV7-9 and TRBJ1-4, with D unclear. Trimming removed 5 bases from V and 2 bases from J, with 15 bases in between. Germline V lookup: CDR1 SEHNR, CDR2 FQNEAQ (reference sequence). CDR3 size: 16 residues.